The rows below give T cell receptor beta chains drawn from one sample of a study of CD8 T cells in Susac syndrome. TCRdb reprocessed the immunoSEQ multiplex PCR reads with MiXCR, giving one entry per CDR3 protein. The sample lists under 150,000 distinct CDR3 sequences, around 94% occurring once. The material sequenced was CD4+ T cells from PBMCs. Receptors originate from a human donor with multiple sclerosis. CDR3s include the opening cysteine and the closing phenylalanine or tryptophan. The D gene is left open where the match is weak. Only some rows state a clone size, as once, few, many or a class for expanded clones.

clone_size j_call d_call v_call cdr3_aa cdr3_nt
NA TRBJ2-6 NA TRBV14 CASSRRSSGANVLTF TGTGCCAGCAGCCGCCGCTCCTCTGGGGCCAACGTCCTGACTTTC
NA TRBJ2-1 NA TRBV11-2 CASSATSLSEQFF TGTGCCAGCAGCGCAACTAGCCTCAGTGAGCAGTTCTTC
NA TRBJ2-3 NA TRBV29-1 CSAERDNADTQYF TGCAGCGCCGAAAGGGACAATGCAGATACGCAGTATTTT
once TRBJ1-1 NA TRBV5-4 CASSLNWRNTEAFF TGTGCCAGCAGCTTGAATTGGAGAAACACTGAAGCTTTCTTT
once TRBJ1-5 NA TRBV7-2 CASTNGYQPQHF TGTGCCAGCACGAATGGGTATCAGCCCCAGCATTTT
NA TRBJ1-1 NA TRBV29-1 CSVEGPGRDTEAFF TGCAGCGTTGAGGGACCCGGAAGGGACACTGAAGCTTTCTTT
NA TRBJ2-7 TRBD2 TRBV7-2 CASSLVAGGSYEQYF TGTGCCAGCAGCTTAGTAGCGGGGGGGAGCTACGAGCAGTACTTC
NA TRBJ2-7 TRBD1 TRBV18 CASSTSGGQYEQYF TGTGCCAGCTCAACCTCAGGGGGCCAGTACGAGCAGTACTTC
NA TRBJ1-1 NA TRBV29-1 CSAGGTEAFF TGCAGCGCTGGGGGAACTGAAGCTTTCTTT
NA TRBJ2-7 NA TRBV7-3 CASSSSRGYEQYF TGTGCCAGCAGCTCCTCTAGAGGATACGAGCAGTACTTC
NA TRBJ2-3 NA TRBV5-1 CASSLLPGDTQYF TGCGCCAGCAGCTTGCTACCCGGAGATACGCAGTATTTT
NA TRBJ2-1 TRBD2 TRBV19 CASADWGGKQFF TGTGCCTCCGCGGACTGGGGGGGAAAGCAGTTCTTC
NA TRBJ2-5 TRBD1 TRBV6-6 CASSYKLGGVGETQYF TGTGCCAGCAGTTACAAACTAGGGGGCGTGGGGGAGACCCAGTACTTC
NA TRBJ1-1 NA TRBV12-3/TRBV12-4 CASSVAGDTEAFF TGTGCCAGCAGCGTCGCAGGGGACACTGAAGCTTTCTTT
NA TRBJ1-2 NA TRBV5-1 CASSLATGTGYTF TGCGCCAGCAGCTTGGCGACAGGCACTGGCTACACCTTC
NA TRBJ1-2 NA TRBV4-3 CASSQHTGSGYGYTF TGCGCCAGCAGCCAACATACAGGGAGTGGATATGGCTACACCTTC
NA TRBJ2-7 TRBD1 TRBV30 CACEQGSYEQYF TGTGCCTGTGAACAGGGGTCCTACGAGCAGTACTTC
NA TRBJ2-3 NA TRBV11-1 CASSFRLDEDTQYF TGTGCCAGCAGCTTCAGGCTAGATGAAGATACGCAGTATTTT
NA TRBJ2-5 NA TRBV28 CASSWGTQETQYF TGTGCCAGTTCTTGGGGGACTCAAGAGACCCAGTACTTC
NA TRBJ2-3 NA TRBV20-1 CSARDPLRDADTQYF TGCAGTGCTAGAGATCCCCTCCGTGATGCAGATACGCAGTATTTT
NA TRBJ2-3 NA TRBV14 CASSQVGSTQYF TGTGCCAGCAGCCAAGTGGGGAGTACGCAGTATTTT
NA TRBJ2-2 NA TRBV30 CAWIPGELFF TGTGCCTGGATCCCCGGGGAGCTGTTTTTT
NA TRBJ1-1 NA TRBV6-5 CASRYTGYTEAFF TGTGCCAGCAGATATACAGGGTACACTGAAGCTTTCTTT
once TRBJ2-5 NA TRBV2 CASSGLRQETQYF TGTGCCAGCAGTGGACTCCGCCAAGAGACCCAGTACTTC
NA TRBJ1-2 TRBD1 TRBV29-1 CSVAGTGPANYGYTF TGCAGCGTTGCTGGGACAGGGCCAGCTAACTATGGCTACACCTTC
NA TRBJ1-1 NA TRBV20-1 CSAGPPNTEAFF TGCAGTGCTGGACCGCCGAACACTGAAGCTTTCTTT
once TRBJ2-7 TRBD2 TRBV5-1 CASRLIAGGSYEQYF TGCGCCAGCAGGTTGATAGCGGGAGGGTCCTACGAGCAGTACTTC
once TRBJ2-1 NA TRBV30 CAWSPLTWGNEQFF TGTGCCTGGAGTCCGCTCACCTGGGGCAATGAGCAGTTCTTC
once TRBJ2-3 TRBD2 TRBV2 CASSRLLAGLADTQYF TGTGCCAGCAGTCGACTACTAGCGGGGTTGGCAGATACGCAGTATTTT